This TCR beta chain comes out of a study of CD8 T cells in Susac syndrome. At the level of the study: When blood was drawn, the patients with Susac syndrome were therapy-naive, on corticosteroids, or on intravenous immunoglobulin alone.

TEMRA cells were FACS-enriched, with CD8+ and CD4+ T cells isolated negatively. The authors reverse transcribed roughly 0.5 to 1 ug RNA with random hexamers. The amplification used immunoSEQ multiplex PCR on TCR beta CDR3; it spanned 54 Vbeta and 13 Jbeta. Each CDR3 protein gets one entry after TCRdb re-called the immunoSEQ multiplex PCR reads with MiXCR. The repertoire holds some 250,000 distinct CDR3 sequences, 90% to 97% seen once, with around 0.1% in the top ten. V lost 0 bases to trimming and J lost 3 bases, with 12 bases between them. The CDR3 has 15 residues. Germline V gene sequence: CDR1 DFQATT, CDR2 SNEGSKA (reference sequence). Whole-study findings and limits: TCR sequencing and HLA analysis covered a relatively small number of individuals.

Points on this clonotype: Its target is not known.

This sequence was found in a human donor with Susac syndrome. Material: CD4+ T cells from PBMCs. The genes are TRBV20-1 and TRBJ2-1; D is ambiguous. CDR3 loop: CSARDAELNYNEQFF. The CDR3 bases are TGCAGTGCTAGAGATGCCGAACTCAACTACAATGAGCAGTTCTTC.